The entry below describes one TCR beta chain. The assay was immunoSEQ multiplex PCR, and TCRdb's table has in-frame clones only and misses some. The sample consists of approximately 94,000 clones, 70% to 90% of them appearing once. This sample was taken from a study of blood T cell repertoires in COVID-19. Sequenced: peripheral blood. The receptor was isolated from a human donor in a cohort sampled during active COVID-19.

The CDR3 here is CASRSQGAEGGYTF. As DNA, the CDR3 is TGTGCCAGTCGCTCTCAGGGGGCTGAAGGTGGCTACACCTTC. This chain links TRBV19 with TRBJ1-2, with 8 bases that match TRBD1. Looked up from germline, CDR1 is LNHDA and CDR2 is SQIVND (reference sequence). With V trimmed by 8 bases and J by 7 bases, 12 bases remained unmatched. The CDR3 sequence is 14 residues long.